The sequence of this TCR beta chain was determined in a study of a mutant IDH1 vaccine in newly diagnosed glioma. Study-level information: Averaging 40.4 years of age, treated patients were about 62% male and around 38% female. Radiotherapy, temozolomide, or both had been given previously, and both were given to most.

This table comes from immunoSEQ multiplex PCR, and its TCRdb copy is limited to in-frame clones, with some not included. The sample comprises tens of thousands of clones, 80% of which are singletons, and approximately 6.1% rests with the top ten. As for time point: week 11, during vaccination. Vaccinated patients received 300 ug of mutant IDH1 20-mer peptide per dose, with topical imiquimod. As concerns this clone: Antigen unknown.

Sequencing used PBMCs, obtained from a glioma patient whose treatment included an IDH1 peptide vaccine. The sequence came from a man aged 50 to 60 with glioma.

CDR3 in DNA: TGTGCCAGTAGTATCGGAATTTGGGGCTCGCCTCAAGAGACCCAGTACTTC. Protein product: CASSIGIWGSPQETQYF. The chain couples TRBV19 to TRBJ2-5; TRBD1 is a possible D gene (5 bases). Germline V gives CDR1 LNHDA, CDR2 SQIVND (reference sequence). V lost 3 bases, J lost 2 bases, and 19 bases lay in between. The CDR3 extends over 17 amino acids.